This passage covers 9 T cell receptor beta chains from one sample sequenced in a study of blood T cell repertoires in COVID-19. The data were produced by immunoSEQ multiplex PCR, yet TCRdb's version contains in-frame clones alone and is incomplete. The sample records over 80,000 clones, approximately 91% being singletons. The sample was peripheral blood. These receptors were taken from a man between 60 and 70 years old with acute or convalescent COVID-19.

The chain is built from TRBV7-3 and TRBJ1-1, with D perhaps matching TRBD1 (5 bases). The V gene lost 8 bases and the J gene lost 1 base, with 11 bases spanning the gap. The CDR3 has 13 amino acids. The germline CDR1 and CDR2 sequences are SGHTA and FQGTGA. The CDR3 nucleotides are TGTGCCAGCGGACAACAGGAGAACACTGAAGCTTTCTTT. Protein sequence: CASGQQENTEAFF.

This rearrangement joins TRBV27 to TRBJ2-1; the D gene is possibly TRBD2 (7 bases). The V and J ends lost 4 bases and 7 bases respectively, with 11 bases between them. This CDR3 is built from 13 residues. CDR1 MNHEY and CDR2 SMNVEV come from the germline V gene (reference sequence). The CDR3 reads CASSSGGRNEQFF. The CDR3 coding sequence is TGTGCCAGCAGTTCCGGGGGGCGAAATGAGCAGTTCTTC.

This clone was seen only once. The chain recombines TRBV9 with TRBJ1-4; D is unresolved. Between the trimmed V and J ends, which lost 0 bases and 7 bases, there was a span of 13 bases. CDR3 length: 15 amino acids. Germline V gives CDR1 SGDLS, CDR2 YYNGEE. As DNA, the CDR3 is TGTGCCAGCAGCGTAGGGGCGGGGTTGGTTGAAAAACTGTTTTTT. Translating gives CASSVGAGLVEKLFF.

This clone was detected a few times. This chain links TRBV4-3 with TRBJ2-1; D gene unclear. From germline, CDR1 is LGHNA and CDR2 YSLEER. This CDR3 is 15 amino acids long. The V end lost 2 bases, the J end lost 3 bases, and 11 bases lay between the germline ends. This chain's CDR3 is CASSQTGSNYNEQFF. CDR3 bases: TGCGCCAGCAGCCAAACCGGGTCCAACTACAATGAGCAGTTCTTC.

The gene calls are TRBV9 and TRBJ2-3; D is undetermined. Germline CDR1 reads SGDLS; CDR2 reads YYNGEE. V lost 0 bases, J lost 0 bases, and 11 bases lay in between. The CDR3 has 16 amino acids. CDR3 nucleotide sequence: TGTGCCAGCAGCGTAGATGGAGACCTGAGCACAGATACGCAGTATTTT. It codes for CASSVDGDLSTDTQYF.

CDR3: CASSGTGMGSPLHF. CDR3 sequence (DNA): TGTGCCAGTAGTGGTACAGGGATGGGGTCACCCCTCCACTTT. This rearrangement joins TRBV19 to TRBJ1-6; maybe TRBD1 (6 bases). The length of the CDR3 is 14 residues. V was cut by 5 bases and J by 10 bases, with 15 bases left in between. Per germline, CDR1 LNHDA and CDR2 SQIVND (reference sequence).

J is TRBJ1-4 and V is TRBV2; D remains ambiguous. Trimming took 7 bases from V and 4 from J, leaving 7 bases between them. Germline V gives CDR1 SNHLY, CDR2 FYNNEI. The CDR3 totals 12 residues. The CDR3 region is CASTSGNEKLFF. The CDR3 bases are TGTGCCAGCACATCGGGTAATGAAAAACTGTTTTTT.

Concerning this clone: Different DNA sequences within this sample yield the same CDR3. V usage is TRBV18 and J usage is TRBJ1-2; 9 bases match TRBD1. V gave up 3 bases and J gave up 2 bases; unmatched junction bases: 1. The germline gives CDR1 KGHSH, CDR2 LQKENI. The CDR3 covers 14 residues. CDR3 in amino acids: CASSPDRGNYGYTF. CDR3 DNA sequence: TGTGCCAGCTCACCGGACAGGGGAAACTATGGCTACACCTTC.

The chain recombines TRBV5-8 with TRBJ1-1; 9 positions agree with TRBD1. V was clipped by 6 bases and J by 1 base; unmatched bases: 7. The CDR3 is 15 amino acids. Germline assignment: CDR1 SGHTS and CDR2 YDEGEE. The CDR3 spells CASTPPTGGNTEAFF. The CDR3 DNA is TGTGCCAGCACCCCGCCGACAGGGGGGAACACTGAAGCTTTCTTT.